This T cell receptor (beta chain) was observed in a study of CD8 T cells in Susac syndrome. Study-level findings and limits: It was acknowledged by the study that relatively few individuals were included in its TCR sequencing and HLA analysis.

While CD8+ and CD4+ T cells were isolated negatively, TEMRA cells were enriched by FACS. An amount of RNA that ranged from 0.5 to 1 ug was reverse transcribed with random hexamers. In TCRdb, the immunoSEQ multiplex PCR reads were re-called with MiXCR into one record per CDR3 protein. The sample shows approximately 200,000 distinct CDR3 sequences, approximately 94% of them seen only once. The V and J ends lost 3 bases and 1 base respectively, with 12 bases between them. The germline V gene encodes CDR1 LNHDA and CDR2 SQIVND (reference sequence). The CDR3 extends over 16 amino acids. This clonotype has only one observation. The antigen is not known.

V usage is TRBV19 and J usage is TRBJ2-2; D call uncertain. The TCR originated in a human donor with multiple sclerosis. The sample taken for sequencing was CD4+ T cells from PBMCs. The CDR3 here is CASSIVYLKNTGELFF. DNA of the CDR3: TGTGCCAGTAGTATTGTGTACCTAAAGAACACCGGGGAGCTGTTTTTT.